This T cell receptor (beta chain) was sequenced during a study of cytomegalovirus exposure and HLA in healthy donors. On the study more broadly: Early released data comprised some 85 million unique TCRs from HLA-typed donors. Study findings and constraints: Donors belonging to an Asian-associated ancestry cluster reportedly showed fewer N-insertions in productive TCRs than the roughly 670-donor mean, according to what a later analysis found.

PCR amplification relied on 60 Vbeta primers (plus 13 Jbeta primers). The table came from immunoSEQ multiplex PCR; TCRdb's copy has only in-frame clones and leaves some out. The sample lists 100,000 to 150,000 clones, roughly 81% occurring once. With respect to this clone: Antigen unknown. In the same sample, other DNA sequences code for this CDR3.

There are 14 residues in the CDR3. Germline-derived CDR1 and CDR2 are MNHNY and SVGAGI (reference sequence). V gave up 5 bases and J gave up 7 bases, with 15 bases separating them. The clonotype originates from a woman in her twenties or thirties in good health and CMV-seronegative. Sequencing was carried out using PBMCs. V is TRBV6-6 and J is TRBJ1-3, with D hard to call. CDR3 residues: CASSTPPTANTIYF. CDR3 nucleotide sequence: TGTGCCAGCAGTACCCCCCCCACCGCGAACACCATATATTTT.